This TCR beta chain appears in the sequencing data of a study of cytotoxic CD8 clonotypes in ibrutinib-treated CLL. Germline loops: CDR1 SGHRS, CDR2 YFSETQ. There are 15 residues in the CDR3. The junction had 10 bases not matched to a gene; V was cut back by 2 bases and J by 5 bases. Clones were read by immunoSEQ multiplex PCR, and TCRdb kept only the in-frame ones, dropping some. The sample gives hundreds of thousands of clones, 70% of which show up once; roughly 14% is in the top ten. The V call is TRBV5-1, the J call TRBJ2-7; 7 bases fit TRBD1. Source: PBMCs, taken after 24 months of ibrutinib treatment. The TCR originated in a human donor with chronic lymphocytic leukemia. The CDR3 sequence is CASSLDSLGGNEQYF. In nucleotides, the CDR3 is TGCGCCAGCAGCTTAGACTCATTAGGGGGCAACGAGCAGTACTTC.